Following are 31 T cell receptor beta chains from one sample sequenced in a study of blood T cells in healthy people across ages. A second PCR of about 6 to 12 cycles used a sample-barcoded 5' primer and a J-beta primer mix. In TCRdb, the 5' RACE reads were re-called with MiXCR into one record per CDR3 protein. The sample lists about 930,000 distinct CDR3 sequences; about 29% were seen once. This sample was also put to use in a study of T cells of mothers and their children.

The sequenced sample consisted of blood. The receptors originated from a woman in her thirties or forties in good health.

V and J are TRBV7-2 and TRBJ1-2; D is unresolved. Trimming left V 5 bases short and J 3 bases short, with 10 bases between. The germline V gene encodes CDR1 SGHTA and CDR2 FQGNSA. The CDR3 length is 13 residues. The CDR3 sequence: CASSPWRDYGYTF. The CDR3 DNA reads as TGTGCCAGCAGCCCCTGGAGGGACTATGGCTACACCTTC. The variable domain in full, completed from reference TRBV7-2 and TRBJ1-2, reads GAGVSQSPSNKVTEKGKDVELRCDPISGHTALYWYRQSLGQGLEFLIYFQGNSAPDKSGLPSDRFSAERTGGSVSTLTIQRTQQEDSAVYLCASSPWRDYGYTFGSGTRLTVV.

Turning to this clonotype: A much larger clone is a single base away; this may be a read error. The rearrangement uses TRBV20-1 and TRBJ1-2; D remains unclear. The CDR3 is made up of 10 amino acids. Germline-derived CDR1 and CDR2 are DFQATT and SNEGSKA (reference sequence). Here the CDR3 reads CSTRSYGYTF. CDR3 nucleotides: TGCAGTACTAGAAGCTATGGCTACACCTTC.

The chain links TRBV6-2 or TRBV6-3 to TRBJ2-6; no definite D call. The CDR3 totals 17 residues. V lost 0 bases and J 0 bases, leaving 9 bases between the germline ends. CDR1 and CDR2 from the germline V gene are MNHEY and SVGEGT. DNA of the CDR3: TGTGCCAGCAGTTACTCCGCCCTACTCTCTGGGGCCAACGTCCTGACTTTC. It codes for CASSYSALLSGANVLTF.

Turning to this clonotype: The junction does not match germline at one end; this may be a read error. The V and J genes are TRBV2 and TRBJ2-5; 13 bases line up with TRBD2. CDR3 length equals 18 residues. Germline CDR1 is SNHLY and CDR2 is FYNNEI. The CDR3 DNA reads as TGTACCAGCAGTGACCTTCAAGGGACTAGCGGGGTACAAGAGACCCAGTACTTC. Protein: CTSSDLQGTSGVQETQYF.

This clonotype was found many times. The J gene is TRBJ1-2, the V gene TRBV12-3 or TRBV12-4; no clear D gene. CDR3 size: 13 residues. V was clipped by 1 base and J by 4 bases, with 7 bases between them. CDR3 in amino acids: CASSLDGSYGYTF. CDR3 sequence (DNA): TGTGCCAGCAGTTTAGATGGATCCTATGGCTACACCTTC.

The chain uses TRBV5-1 and TRBJ1-1, with D tentatively TRBD1 (6 bases). This CDR3 spans 15 amino acids. Germline CDR1 reads SGHRS; CDR2 reads YFSETQ. V was trimmed by 4 bases and J by 7 bases, leaving 20 bases between them. The CDR3 DNA follows: TGCGCCAGCAGCCCAGGACAGCGAACAAATAGTGAAGCTTTCTTT. Its translation: CASSPGQRTNSEAFF.

The chain links TRBV11-2 to TRBJ2-3; D is undetermined. The CDR3 length is 14 residues. V lost 5 bases and J 2 bases, leaving 11 bases between the germline ends. The germline CDR1 and CDR2 sequences are SGHAT and FQNNGV. CDR3 residues: CASSPGPYTDTQYF. Written as DNA, the CDR3 is TGTGCCAGCAGCCCTGGACCGTACACAGATACGCAGTATTTT. The whole variable domain, remainder taken from reference TRBV11-2 and TRBJ2-3, is EAGVAQSPRYKIIEKRQSVAFWCNPISGHATLYWYQQILGQGPKLLIQFQNNGVVDDSQLPKDRFSAERLKGVDSTLKIQPAKLEDSAVYLCASSPGPYTDTQYFGPGTRLTVL.

There are many counts of this clonotype. The genes are TRBV27 and TRBJ2-5, with a possible D match to TRBD2 (6 bases). The V and J ends lost 7 bases and 5 bases respectively, with 20 bases between them. The CDR3 runs to 15 residues. CDR1 is MNHEY and CDR2 is SMNVEV in the germline V gene (reference sequence). CDR3 DNA: TGTGCCAGCACCTATTCGTTGGGGGGATTTGAGACCCAGTACTTC. This gives the protein CASTYSLGGFETQYF.

This clonotype was detected ten times or more. The rearrangement uses TRBV20-1 and TRBJ2-5, with 9 positions matching TRBD1. V gave up 4 bases and J gave up 3 bases; unmatched junction bases: 9. This CDR3 contains 15 residues. The germline gives CDR1 DFQATT, CDR2 SNEGSKA (reference sequence). The CDR3 loop is CSAKFTGGIEETQYF. CDR3 coding DNA: TGCAGTGCTAAATTCACAGGGGGCATCGAAGAGACCCAGTACTTC.

In DNA, the CDR3 is TGCGCGATCCTCCTCCGGGACGTTCACTACGAGCAGTACTTC. This gives the protein CAILLRDVHYEQYF. V usage is TRBV5-1 and J usage is TRBJ2-7; tentatively, D is TRBD1 or TRBD2 (5 bases each). Germline assignment: CDR1 SGHRS and CDR2 YFSETQ. CDR3 length: 14 amino acids.

The chain employs TRBV7-2 and TRBJ1-2; D call uncertain. This CDR3 has 13 residues. The germline V gene encodes CDR1 SGHTA and CDR2 FQGNSA. V lost 4 bases and J lost 7, with 13 bases in between. As DNA, the CDR3 is TGTGCCAGCAGCTCCAGTGGCGTCTCTGGCTACACCTTC. Translating gives CASSSSGVSGYTF.

The chain is built from TRBV15 and TRBJ2-1, with D possibly TRBD1 on 5 matching bases. Germline CDR1 is LNHNV and CDR2 is YYDKDF (reference sequence). The V end was cut by 3 bases, the J end by 3 bases, with 9 bases between. The CDR3 has 14 residues. The CDR3 spells CATSSRTNYNEQFF. The CDR3 DNA is TGTGCCACCAGCAGCAGGACAAACTACAATGAGCAGTTCTTC.

This clonotype was seen only a few times. This rearrangement joins TRBV7-2 to TRBJ2-3; 10 positions agree with TRBD2. Germline loops: CDR1 SGHTA, CDR2 FQGNSA. The CDR3 runs to 19 residues. V shed 5 bases and J 0 bases; nucleotides not matched to a gene: 14. The CDR3 DNA reads TGTGCCAGCAGCCCTCACCGGGCACTAGCGGGGTCTAGCACAGATACGCAGTATTTT. It specifies CASSPHRALAGSSTDTQYF.

This clonotype was seen ten or more times. The CDR3 sequence is CASTPVYSYEQYF. CDR3 nucleotide sequence: TGCGCCAGCACTCCAGTCTACTCCTACGAGCAGTACTTC. This sequence joins TRBV5-1 and TRBJ2-7; D remains ambiguous. The CDR3 runs 13 residues. With 6 bases removed from V and 0 bases from J, the gap between germline ends came to 10 bases. Germline V gene lookup returns CDR1 SGHRS and CDR2 YFSETQ.

The chain is built from TRBV24-1 and TRBJ2-1; weak D call: TRBD1 (6 bases). CDR1 and CDR2 from the germline V gene are KGHDR and SFDVKD. The CDR3 length is 18 residues. The ends were cut back, 5 bases at V and 8 bases at J, with 27 bases in the middle. This chain's CDR3 is CATSGPPQGIRASHEQFF. The DNA for the CDR3 is TGTGCCACCAGTGGGCCCCCACAGGGCATACGAGCCTCCCATGAGCAGTTCTTC.

About this clonotype: A much larger clone lies one base from this, so it may be a read error. The chain couples TRBV28 to TRBJ1-2; 7 bases fit TRBD1. This CDR3 comprises 16 residues. Germline CDR1 is MDHEN and CDR2 is SYDVKM. The CDR3, as DNA: TGTGCCAGCAGTTCCCACGGGACAGCAGCTAACTATGGCTTCACCTTC. Protein: CASSSHGTAANYGFTF.

Details on this clonotype: At one boundary the junction diverges from the germline segment, which might be a read error. This chain joins TRBV5-1 and TRBJ2-7, with D perhaps TRBD2 (6 bases). The CDR3 consists of 13 residues. Per germline, CDR1 SGHRS and CDR2 YFSETQ. CDR3 region: CASSLTSSYERYF. The CDR3 DNA reads as TGCGCCAGCAGCTTGACTAGCTCCTACGAGCGGTACTTC.

This clonotype occurred many times. The J gene is TRBJ2-5, the V gene TRBV28; the D gene is possibly TRBD2 (5 bases). The CDR3 length is 13 residues. V lost 5 bases to trimming and J lost 5 bases, with 12 bases between them. Germline V gene sequence: CDR1 MDHEN, CDR2 SYDVKM. Here the CDR3 reads CASSAGWRETQYF. As DNA, the CDR3 is TGTGCCAGCAGTGCGGGTTGGAGGGAGACCCAGTACTTC.

Notes on this clonotype: The junction departs from the called germline gene at one end, perhaps through a read error. The rearrangement joins TRBV3-1 to TRBJ2-5; 7 bases align to TRBD2. The CDR3 consists of 16 residues. Germline CDR1 and CDR2: LGHDT and YNNKEL (reference sequence). For the CDR3, the DNA is TGTGCCAGCAGTCAAGACTGCGGGGGAACCCACGAGACCCAGTACTTC. It translates to CASSQDCGGTHETQYF.

The gene calls are TRBV28 and TRBJ1-2; TRBD1 is a possible D gene (6 bases). The CDR3 totals 12 residues. Germline-derived CDR1 and CDR2 are MDHEN and SYDVKM. V lost 8 bases, J lost 10 bases, and 17 bases lay in between. The CDR3 loop is CASGTGLSPYTF. The CDR3 nucleotides read TGTGCCAGCGGAACAGGGCTATCGCCCTACACCTTC.

The genes are TRBV5-1 and TRBJ2-7; tentatively, D is TRBD1 or TRBD2 (6 bases each). Germline CDR1 SGHRS, CDR2 YFSETQ. This CDR3 contains 14 residues. Trimming stripped 0 bases from V and 7 bases from J, with 14 bases between. The CDR3 DNA sequence: TGCGCCAGCAGCTTGGAGTGGGGGGCGAGGGAGCAGTACTTC. Residues: CASSLEWGAREQYF.

The genes are TRBV30 and TRBJ2-5, with 14 bases matching TRBD2. The J call may not be correct, given that the DNA end is closer to TRBJ2-7. The CDR3 runs 16 residues. Germline CDR1 GTSNPN, CDR2 SVGIG (reference sequence). The DNA for the CDR3 is TGTGCCTGGAGTACGACCGGGACTAGCGGGGGCTACGAGCAGTACTTC. Protein sequence: CAWSTTGTSGGYEQYF.

The genes are TRBV9 and TRBJ2-3, with D maybe TRBD2 (7 bases). Germline V lookup: CDR1 SGDLS, CDR2 YYNGEE. The CDR3 length is 16 residues. Trimming removed 3 bases at V and 1 base at J, with 15 bases between. The CDR3 DNA sequence: TGTGCCAGCAGCGAGAGAGGGAGGGGGGGCACAGATACGCAGTATTTT. Amino acid sequence: CASSERGRGGTDTQYF.

In regard to this clonotype: A much bigger clone sits one base away, suggesting this may be a read error. The chain employs TRBV5-1 and TRBJ2-5, with D hard to call. Trimming removed 4 bases at V and 2 bases at J, with 12 bases between. Looked up from germline, CDR1 is SGHRS and CDR2 is YFSETQ. The CDR3 contains 14 residues. Here the CDR3 DNA reads TGCGCCAGCAGCCCCCCTCTAGTGCAAGAGACCCAGTACTTC. Residues: CASSPPLVQETQYF.

The chain couples TRBV28 to TRBJ2-5; the D gene is possibly TRBD2 (5 bases). The J call is uncertain, as TRBJ2-7 better fits the DNA end. Germline V gene sequence: CDR1 MDHEN, CDR2 SYDVKM. This CDR3 has 15 residues. The CDR3 region has the DNA TGTGCCAGCAGTTTATCAGAAGGGAGTCCCAACGAGCAGTACTTC. Its protein is CASSLSEGSPNEQYF.

This clonotype was recorded many times. CDR3 loop: CASSFLGQEQYF. CDR3 DNA: TGTGCCAGCAGTTTCCTTGGACAAGAGCAGTACTTC. The chain combines TRBV27 with TRBJ2-7, with a possible D match to TRBD1 (5 bases). Germline V CDR1 and CDR2: MNHEY, SMNVEV (reference sequence). The CDR3 totals 12 residues. Between the trimmed V and J ends, which lost 3 bases and 7 bases, there was a span of 10 bases.

The CDR3 DNA is TGTGCCAGCAGTCAAACCCCCCTTGATACGCAGTATTTT. It encodes CASSQTPLDTQYF. V is TRBV7-8 and J is TRBJ2-3; D unclear. The V end was cut by 6 bases, the J end by 6 bases, with 13 bases between. The CDR3 covers 13 residues. CDR1 is SGHVS and CDR2 is FQNEAQ in the germline V gene.

The chain combines TRBV5-1 with TRBJ2-1, with 10 bases that match TRBD1. CDR3 size: 15 residues. Germline assignment: CDR1 SGHRS and CDR2 YFSETQ. The V and J ends lost 0 bases and 8 bases, in that order; junction bases with no gene match: 5. The DNA for the CDR3 is TGCGCCAGCAGCTTGGCGGGACAGGGGTACGATGAGCAGTTCTTC. Translated: CASSLAGQGYDEQFF.

Ten or more counts support this clonotype. The gene calls are TRBV6-2 or TRBV6-3 and TRBJ1-1, with D hard to call. The CDR3 loop spans 12 amino acids. V was trimmed by 3 bases and J by 0 bases, leaving 2 bases between them. Germline values: CDR1 MNHEY, CDR2 SVGEGT. CDR3: CASSYVNTEAFF. The CDR3 DNA reads TGTGCCAGCAGTTATGTGAACACTGAAGCTTTCTTT.

This clonotype was seen just once. The chain recombines TRBV7-9 with TRBJ1-5; possible D gene TRBD1, 5 bases. CDR1 and CDR2 (germline): SEHNR, FQNEAQ (reference sequence). The CDR3 is 16 amino acids. V gave up 1 base and J gave up 0 bases, with 10 bases separating them. The CDR3 region is CASSLDRPYSNQPQHF. CDR3 DNA: TGTGCCAGCAGCTTAGACAGGCCCTATAGCAATCAGCCCCAGCATTTT. The full variable domain, its missing parts supplied by reference TRBV7-9 and TRBJ1-5, is DTGVSQNPRHKITKRGQNVTFRCDPISEHNRLYWYRQTLGQGPEFLTYFQNEAQLEKSRLLSDRFSAERPKGSFSTLEIQRTEQGDSAMYLCASSLDRPYSNQPQHFGDGTRLSIL.

This clonotype was seen only a few times. The CDR3 coding sequence is TGTGCCAGCAGACCGTCGGGATCTCATGGCTACACCTTC. Translating gives CASRPSGSHGYTF. The rearrangement joins TRBV28 to TRBJ1-2; no clear D gene. This CDR3 has 13 residues. Trimming cost V 6 bases and J 6 bases, with 14 bases left between them. Per germline, CDR1 MDHEN and CDR2 SYDVKM.